The present T cell receptor beta chain was sequenced within a study of blood T cell repertoires in COVID-19. For the study at large: COVID-19 samples from acute and convalescent phases originated in the United States, Italy and Spain. Sources were T cells, B-cell-depleted T cells, or PBMCs; the material itself was cDNA or gDNA.

CDR3 length: 13 amino acids. Trimming took off 4 bases at V and 4 bases at J, with 8 bases between the two ends. Germline assignment: CDR1 SGHAT and CDR2 FQNNGV. Original handling: Amplification with reference gene primers provided the estimates of nucleated cell counts. Sequencing used immunoSEQ multiplex PCR; TCRdb keeps in-frame clones, though not all of them. D and trimming were read from the DNA, whereas the V and J calls and clone size are those reported in that table. The table includes approximately 150,000 clones, about four fifths detected once. The sequence was obtained from a human donor in a cohort sampled during active COVID-19. The sequencing sample was made of peripheral blood. The V and J genes are TRBV11-2 and TRBJ2-4, with TRBD2 as a possible D gene (6 bases). The CDR3 DNA is TGTGCCAGCAGCTCGGGACTTAAAAACATTCAGTACTTC. As protein: CASSSGLKNIQYF.